The entry that follows covers one T cell receptor (beta chain) sequence. Generated by immunoSEQ multiplex PCR, the TCRdb table keeps only in-frame clones and is missing some. In the table there are approximately 81,000 clones, approximately 78% of which are singletons. This sample was included in a study of technical replicates of blood from a handful of donors. The ends lost 4 bases at V and 4 bases at J; junction bases unmatched: 11. This CDR3 region has 16 residues. CDR1 and CDR2 (germline): MRHNA, SNTAGT. The source material was PBMCs. The receptor's source is a human donor in good health. Some clones in this sample may be carry-over from other donors' samples. This chain connects TRBV6-4 to TRBJ2-7; 9 bases are shared with TRBD2. DNA for the CDR3: TGTGCCAGCAGTGGCCCACCTAGCGGGGTTAAATACGAGCAGTACTTC. Translation: CASSGPPSGVKYEQYF.